These T cell receptor beta chains were read from a single sample in a study of response to subunit inactivated influenza vaccine. MiXCR was run by TCRdb on the RT-PCR reads, yielding one entry per CDR3 protein. Found here are 500,000 to 600,000 distinct CDR3 sequences, around 15% of them singletons; the top ten hold 8.5% to 14%. This sample comprised PBMCs from blood, obtained about 12 days after vaccination. The receptor source for this set is a man aged 45-65 years who received an inactivated influenza vaccine. Each CDR3 is given with its conserved first and last residue. The D gene is left open where the match is weak. Clone size is not always given. Where it is, it says once, few, many or a class for expanded clones.

TRBV12-3/TRBV12-4	TRBJ1-1	few	.	CASSLKVRATEAFF	TGTGCCAGTAGTTTAAAGGTCAGGGCCACTGAAGCTTTCTTT
TRBV12-3/TRBV12-4	TRBJ1-6	many	.	CASRGGGVSSPLHF	TGTGCCAGCAGGGGAGGGGGTGTTAGTTCACCCCTCCACTTT
TRBV5-5	TRBJ2-1	few	TRBD2	CASSLKGLDYNEQFF	TGTGCCAGCAGTTTGAAGGGACTAGATTACAATGAGCAGTTCTTC
TRBV10-3	TRBJ2-7	.	.	CAISSGTNLYEQYF	TGTGCCATCAGTTCCGGGACAAACCTCTACGAGCAGTACTTC
TRBV14	TRBJ2-7	.	.	CASSRLGEQYF	TGTGCCAGCAGCCGCCTCGGCGAGCAGTACTTC
TRBV10-3	TRBJ2-3	.	TRBD1	CAISEDGRDRGTDTQYF	TGTGCCATCAGTGAGGATGGCCGGGACAGGGGCACAGATACGCAGTATTTT
TRBV6-2/TRBV6-3	TRBJ2-1	.	TRBD2	CASSYPIGTARGSSGRKHRYEQFF	TGTGCCAGCAGTTACCCCATCGGGACCGCCCGAGGGAGTAGCGGGAGAAAACATAGGTATGAGCAGTTCTTC
TRBV10-3	TRBJ1-2	.	.	CAISFNYGYTF	TGTGCCATCAGTTTCAACTATGGCTACACCTTC
TRBV29-1	TRBJ2-7	.	.	CSVEDQVRTPYEQYF	TGCAGCGTTGAAGATCAGGTTCGGACCCCCTACGAGCAGTACTTC
TRBV7-2	TRBJ2-2	.	.	CASSLALLATSTGELFF	TGTGCCAGCAGCTTAGCGCTCCTAGCGACTAGCACCGGGGAGCTGTTTTTT
TRBV7-2	TRBJ2-7	.	TRBD1	CASSSGTGRYEQYF	TGTGCCAGCAGCTCCGGGACAGGGCGCTACGAGCAGTACTTC
TRBV20-1	TRBJ2-3	.	.	CSARDWARTDTQYF	TGCAGTGCTAGAGATTGGGCAAGGACAGATACGCAGTATTTT
TRBV29-1	TRBJ2-1	few	TRBD2	CSVESSGMSEQFF	TGCAGCGTTGAAAGTAGCGGGATGAGTGAGCAGTTCTTC
TRBV20-1	TRBJ2-7	many	.	CSAIEGTYEQYF	TGCAGTGCTATTGAGGGGACCTACGAGCAGTACTTC
TRBV5-1	TRBJ1-2	many	TRBD1	CASSPETGTASYTF	TGCGCCAGCAGCCCAGAAACCGGGACAGCGAGCTACACCTTC
TRBV11-2	TRBJ2-7	few	.	CASSLAGMAPNYEQYF	TGTGCCAGCAGCTTAGCTGGGATGGCACCTAACTACGAGCAGTACTTC
TRBV4-2	TRBJ2-5	.	TRBD1	CASSPLGQGETQYF	TGTGCCAGCAGCCCCCTAGGACAGGGCGAGACCCAGTACTTC
TRBV9	TRBJ2-1	few	.	CASSVAGSAYNEQFF	TGTGCCAGCAGCGTAGCGGGGAGTGCCTACAATGAGCAGTTCTTC
TRBV29-1	TRBJ2-3	.	TRBD2	CSVGGRLALDTQYF	TGCAGCGTTGGGGGACGACTAGCATTGGATACGCAGTATTTT
TRBV5-1	TRBJ1-1	many	.	CASSLEAGNTEAFF	TGCGCCAGCAGCTTGGAGGCGGGGAACACTGAAGCTTTCTTT
TRBV11-2	TRBJ2-7	few	.	CASSLVSQAGTYEQYF	TGTGCCAGCAGCTTAGTTTCTCAGGCAGGGACCTACGAGCAGTACTTC
TRBV9	TRBJ2-1	.	.	CASSAARDSLERNEQFF	TGTGCCAGCAGCGCGGCCCGGGACTCCCTAGAAAGGAATGAGCAGTTCTTC
TRBV5-1	TRBJ1-2	.	TRBD1	CASSPRDRGNYGYTF	TGCGCCAGCAGCCCACGGGACAGGGGAAACTATGGCTACACCTTC
TRBV6-2/TRBV6-3	TRBJ1-1	many	.	CASRNTEAFF	TGTGCCAGCAGGAACACTGAAGCTTTCTTT
TRBV20-1	TRBJ2-2	.	TRBD1	CSASQGESNTGELFF	TGCAGTGCCTCACAGGGGGAGTCGAACACCGGGGAGCTGTTTTTT
TRBV20-1	TRBJ1-1	.	.	CSAREGQGGTEAFF	TGCAGTGCTAGAGAGGGGCAGGGCGGCACTGAAGCTTTCTTT
TRBV5-1	TRBJ1-1	.	.	CASSLARVNTEAFF	TGCGCCAGCAGCTTGGCCCGGGTGAACACTGAAGCTTTCTTT
TRBV4-3	TRBJ1-6	.	.	CASSPSGVVSSPLHF	TGCGCCAGCAGCCCGAGCGGGGTGGTGAGTTCACCCCTCCACTTT
TRBV12-3/TRBV12-4	TRBJ2-3	few	TRBD2	CASTRSGGRITDTQYF	TGTGCCAGCACCCGTTCGGGGGGGCGGATCACAGATACGCAGTATTTT
TRBV2	TRBJ2-2	.	.	CASYGGPNTGELFF	TGTGCCAGCTACGGGGGCCCTAACACCGGGGAGCTGTTTTTT
TRBV7-9	TRBJ2-3	few	.	CASSKGGDGDTQYF	TGTGCCAGCAGTAAAGGAGGGGATGGAGATACGCAGTATTTT
TRBV7-8	TRBJ1-1	.	TRBD1	CASSLAQEGAGAFF	TGTGCCAGCAGCTTAGCGCAGGAGGGGGCGGGGGCTTTCTTT
TRBV5-5	TRBJ1-5	.	.	CASSFVENQPQHF	TGTGCCAGCAGCTTCGTTGAGAATCAGCCCCAGCATTTT
TRBV5-1	TRBJ2-5	few	.	CASSLYTTQETQYF	TGCGCCAGCAGCTTGTACACCACTCAAGAGACCCAGTACTTC
TRBV3-1	TRBJ2-5	.	.	CASSQFLIDSGSETQYF	TGTGCCAGCAGCCAATTTCTTATCGATTCGGGCTCAGAGACCCAGTACTTC
TRBV6-2/TRBV6-3	TRBJ2-7	.	TRBD2	CASMDSGNEQYF	TGTGCCAGCATGGATAGCGGGAACGAGCAGTACTTC
TRBV18	TRBJ2-1	many	TRBD2	CVHQLTIVRAERGPYNEQFF	TGTGTCCACCAGCTCACCATAGTGAGGGCGGAGCGGGGCCCCTACAATGAGCAGTTCTTC
TRBV20-1	TRBJ2-3	few	.	CSARLAMGTDTQYF	TGCAGTGCTAGATTGGCGATGGGCACAGATACGCAGTATTTT
TRBV28	TRBJ1-1	.	.	CASSLGYVRDTEAFF	TGTGCCAGCAGTTTAGGTTATGTCAGGGACACTGAAGCTTTCTTT
TRBV15	TRBJ2-3	.	TRBD2	CATSRTSGGTDTQYF	TGTGCCACCAGCAGAACTAGCGGGGGCACAGATACGCAGTATTTT
TRBV7-9	TRBJ2-7	.	TRBD2	CASSPSGRDEQYF	TGTGCCAGCAGCCCTAGCGGGAGAGACGAGCAGTACTTC
TRBV7-9	TRBJ1-4	.	.	CASSPSGTTATNEKLFF	TGTGCCAGCAGCCCTAGTGGGACAACAGCAACTAATGAAAAACTGTTTTTT
TRBV12-3/TRBV12-4	TRBJ2-1	.	TRBD2	CASSLPSGITNEQFF	TGTGCCAGCAGTTTACCTAGCGGGATTACAAATGAGCAGTTCTTC
TRBV20-1	TRBJ2-1	.	TRBD2	CSVPPGGVEQFF	TGCAGTGTCCCCCCGGGGGGTGTTGAGCAGTTCTTC
TRBV12-3/TRBV12-4	TRBJ2-7	.	.	CASSFWARSYEQYF	TGTGCCAGCAGTTTTTGGGCCCGCTCCTACGAGCAGTACTTC
TRBV20-1	TRBJ2-3	few	TRBD1	CSARVGGRTDTQYF	TGCAGTGCTAGAGTAGGGGGCCGCACAGATACGCAGTATTTT
TRBV6-1	TRBJ2-1	.	TRBD1	CASNPGQNYNEQFF	TGTGCCAGCAACCCGGGACAGAACTACAATGAGCAGTTCTTC
TRBV20-1	TRBJ2-1	.	.	CSANRGSGNEQFF	TGCAGTGCTAACCGGGGCTCGGGGAATGAGCAGTTCTTC
TRBV28	TRBJ2-1	many	TRBD2	CASSLGGLSAKQFF	TGTGCCAGCAGTTTGGGAGGGCTGTCCGCCAAGCAGTTCTTC